This T cell receptor beta chain was sequenced during a study of graft-versus-host responses after intestinal transplantation. On the study more broadly: Multivisceral, liver-intestinal, or isolated intestinal grafts went to recipients. Recipients uniformly received anti-thymocyte globulin induction, followed by tacrolimus and steroids for approximately 3 years. Study-wide results and limits: Early post-transplant HvG declines tracked with peak circulating GvH clone levels. The recipient marrow held GvH clones, and some of them showed up first in ileum or blood.

The V and J ends lost 0 bases and 0 bases respectively, with 8 bases between them. CDR1 and CDR2 (germline): SGHRS, YFSETQ. This CDR3 is built from 15 residues. Produced via immunoSEQ multiplex PCR; TCRdb's table is partial and in-frame only. The top ten clones hold about 4.2% of a sample with under 90,000 clones, almost 90% of them seen once. Concerning this clone itself: Its antigen is still unknown.

The genes are TRBV5-1 and TRBJ2-3, with D possibly TRBD2 on 6 matching bases. Source: unstimulated CD8+ T cells sorted from spleen or lymph node cells, taken before transplant. The clonotype was recovered from a human donor who was the organ donor for an intestinal transplant. DNA for the CDR3: TGCGCCAGCAGCTTGGTGGACTATAGCACAGATACGCAGTATTTT. Residues: CASSLVDYSTDTQYF.